The clone carrying this TCR beta chain was found once. Antigen specificity is unknown. The data were taken from a study of brain T cells in children with intractable seizures. Study findings and constraints: Viral specificity was inferred only from CDR3 similarity; HCMV serostatus was unknown.

Libraries were prepared by immunoSEQ multiplex PCR; TCRdb keeps only in-frame clonotypes and omits some of them. The sample carries about 41,000 clones, 90% recorded once. Trimming at V came to 6 bases and at J to 4 bases, leaving 4 bases not matched to a gene. The CDR3 totals 14 residues. Per germline, CDR1 MNHEY and CDR2 SVGAGI. The TCR sequence derives from a girl under 10 years old with tuberous sclerosis and intractable seizures. The chain combines TRBV6-5 with TRBJ1-5; TRBD1 aligns across 9 bases. The sample here was peripheral blood, taken at surgery. CDR3 coding DNA: TGTGCCAGCAGGGACAGGGGTGGGAATCAGCCCCAGCATTTT. Its translation: CASRDRGGNQPQHF.